This TCR beta chain was obtained from a study of cytomegalovirus exposure and HLA in healthy donors. The CDR3 has 15 amino acids. The germline V gene has CDR1 SGHTA and CDR2 FQGNSA. V gave up 5 bases and J gave up 0 bases, with 10 bases separating them. Among the donors, all were healthy bone marrow donors. 13 Jbeta primers and 60 Vbeta primers were used for the PCR. The assay was immunoSEQ multiplex PCR, and TCRdb's table has in-frame clones only and misses some. Among approximately 89,000 clones, 70% to 80% were seen once, and the ten largest hold about 3.8%. This sequence joins TRBV7-2 and TRBJ1-4; D might be TRBD1 (6 bases). The sequenced sample was PBMCs. The sequence came from a man aged 30-40 years in good health and CMV-seronegative. The CDR3 DNA is TGTGCCAGCAGCGTACAGGGAGCAACTAATGAAAAACTGTTTTTT. As protein: CASSVQGATNEKLFF.